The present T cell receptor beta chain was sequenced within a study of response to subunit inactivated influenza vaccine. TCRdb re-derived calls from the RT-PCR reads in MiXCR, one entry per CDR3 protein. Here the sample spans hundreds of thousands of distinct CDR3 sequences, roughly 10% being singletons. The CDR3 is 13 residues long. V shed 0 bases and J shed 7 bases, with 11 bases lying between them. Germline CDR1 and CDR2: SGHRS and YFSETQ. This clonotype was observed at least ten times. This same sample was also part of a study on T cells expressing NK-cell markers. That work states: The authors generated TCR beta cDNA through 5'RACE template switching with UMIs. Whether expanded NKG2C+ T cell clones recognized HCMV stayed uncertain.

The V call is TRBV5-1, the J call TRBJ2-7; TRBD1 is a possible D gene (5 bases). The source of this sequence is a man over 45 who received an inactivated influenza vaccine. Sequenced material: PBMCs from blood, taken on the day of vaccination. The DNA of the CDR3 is TGCGCCAGCAGCTTGGCGGCAGGGTGGGAGCAGTACTTC. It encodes CASSLAAGWEQYF.